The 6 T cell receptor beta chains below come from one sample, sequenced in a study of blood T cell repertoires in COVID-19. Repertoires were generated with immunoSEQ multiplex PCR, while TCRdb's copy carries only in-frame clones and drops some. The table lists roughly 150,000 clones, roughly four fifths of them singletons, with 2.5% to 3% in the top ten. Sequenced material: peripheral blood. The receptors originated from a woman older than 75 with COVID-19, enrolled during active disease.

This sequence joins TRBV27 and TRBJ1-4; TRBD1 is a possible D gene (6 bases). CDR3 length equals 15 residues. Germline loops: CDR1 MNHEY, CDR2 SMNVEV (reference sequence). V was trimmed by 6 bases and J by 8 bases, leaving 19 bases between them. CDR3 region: CASSPLGGAGEKLFF. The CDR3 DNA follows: TGTGCCAGCAGCCCTCTTGGGGGGGCGGGGGAAAAACTGTTTTTT.

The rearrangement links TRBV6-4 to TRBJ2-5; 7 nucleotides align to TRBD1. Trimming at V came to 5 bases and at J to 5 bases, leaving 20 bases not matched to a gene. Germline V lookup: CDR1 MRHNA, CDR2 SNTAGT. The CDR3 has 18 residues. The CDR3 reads CASSPERGDRVGGETQYF. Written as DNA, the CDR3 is TGTGCCAGCAGTCCGGAGAGGGGAGACAGGGTCGGTGGGGAGACCCAGTACTTC.

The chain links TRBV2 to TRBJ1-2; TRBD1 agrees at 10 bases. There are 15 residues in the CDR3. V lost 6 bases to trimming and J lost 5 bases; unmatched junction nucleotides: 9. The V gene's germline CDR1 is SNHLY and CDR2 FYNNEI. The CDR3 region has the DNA TGTGCCAGCAGAGGGGACAGGGGTTTACATTATGGCTACACCTTC. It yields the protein CASRGDRGLHYGYTF.

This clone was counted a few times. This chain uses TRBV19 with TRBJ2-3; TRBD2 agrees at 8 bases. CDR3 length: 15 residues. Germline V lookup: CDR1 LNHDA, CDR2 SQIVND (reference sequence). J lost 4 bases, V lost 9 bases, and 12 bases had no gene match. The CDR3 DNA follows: TGTGCCAGCACCCAGGCGGGGGGATCCGCAGATACGCAGTATTTT. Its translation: CASTQAGGSADTQYF.

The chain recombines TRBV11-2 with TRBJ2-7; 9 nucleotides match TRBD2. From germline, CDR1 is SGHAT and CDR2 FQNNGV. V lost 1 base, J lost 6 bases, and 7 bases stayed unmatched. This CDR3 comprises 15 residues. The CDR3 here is CASSLGLAGIGEQYF. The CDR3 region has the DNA TGTGCCAGCAGCTTAGGGCTAGCGGGAATCGGCGAGCAGTACTTC.

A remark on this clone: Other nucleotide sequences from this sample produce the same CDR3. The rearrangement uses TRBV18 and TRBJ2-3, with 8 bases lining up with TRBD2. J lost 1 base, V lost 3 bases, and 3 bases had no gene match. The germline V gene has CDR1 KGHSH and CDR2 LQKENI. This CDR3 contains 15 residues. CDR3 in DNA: TGTGCCAGCTCACCGGCGGGAGGAGGCACAGATACGCAGTATTTT. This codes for CASSPAGGGTDTQYF.